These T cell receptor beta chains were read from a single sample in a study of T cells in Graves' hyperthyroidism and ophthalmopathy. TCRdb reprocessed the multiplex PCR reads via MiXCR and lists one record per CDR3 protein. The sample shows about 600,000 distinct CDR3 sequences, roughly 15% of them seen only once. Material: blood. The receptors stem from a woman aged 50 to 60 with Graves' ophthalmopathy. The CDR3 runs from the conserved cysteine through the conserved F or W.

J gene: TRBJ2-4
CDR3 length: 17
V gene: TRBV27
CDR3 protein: CASSFGSGRAVKNIQYF

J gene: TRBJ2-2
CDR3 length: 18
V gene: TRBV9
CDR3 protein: CASSVRTAGGTNTGELFF

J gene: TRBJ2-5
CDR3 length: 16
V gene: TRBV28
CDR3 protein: CASSLVGEYSGETQYF

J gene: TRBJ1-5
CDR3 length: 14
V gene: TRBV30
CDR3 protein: CAWSVGTGPQPQHF

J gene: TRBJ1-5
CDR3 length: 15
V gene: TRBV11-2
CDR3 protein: CASSLQGLPNQPQHF

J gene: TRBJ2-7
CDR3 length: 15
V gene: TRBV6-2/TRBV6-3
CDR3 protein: CASSPLAGGPREQYF

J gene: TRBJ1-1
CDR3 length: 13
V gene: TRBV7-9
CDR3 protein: CASSRGLNTDAFF

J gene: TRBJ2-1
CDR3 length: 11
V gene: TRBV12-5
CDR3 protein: CASGTGRVQFF

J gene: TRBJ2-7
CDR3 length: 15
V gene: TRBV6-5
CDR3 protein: CASSYLGLATYEQYF

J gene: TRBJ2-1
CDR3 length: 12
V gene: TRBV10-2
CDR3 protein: CASRILGAEQFF

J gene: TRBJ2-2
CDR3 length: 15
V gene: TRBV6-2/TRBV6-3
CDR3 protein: CASSYSTQGRWELFF

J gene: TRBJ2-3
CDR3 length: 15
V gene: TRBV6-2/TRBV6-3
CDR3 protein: CASSSHIGNTDTQYF

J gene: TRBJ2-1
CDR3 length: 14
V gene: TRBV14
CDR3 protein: CASSQEGSYNEQFF

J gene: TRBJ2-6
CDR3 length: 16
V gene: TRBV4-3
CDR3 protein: CASSQDDSSGANVLTF

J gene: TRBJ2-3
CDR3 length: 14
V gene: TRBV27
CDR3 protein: CASSLQGTTDTQYF

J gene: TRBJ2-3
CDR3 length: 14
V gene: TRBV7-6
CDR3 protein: CASSLVFRTDTQYF

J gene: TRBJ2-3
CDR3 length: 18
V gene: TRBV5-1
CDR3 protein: CASSLVRLNGRGTDTQYF

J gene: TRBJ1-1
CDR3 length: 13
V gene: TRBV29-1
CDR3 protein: CSLDRAFNTEAFF

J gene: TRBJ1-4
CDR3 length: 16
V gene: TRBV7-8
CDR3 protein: CASSLATGLPNEKLFF

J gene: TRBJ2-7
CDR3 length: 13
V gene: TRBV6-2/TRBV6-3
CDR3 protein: CASRDRVFHEQYF

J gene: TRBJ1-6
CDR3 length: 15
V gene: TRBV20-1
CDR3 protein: CSARGSQGLNSPLHF

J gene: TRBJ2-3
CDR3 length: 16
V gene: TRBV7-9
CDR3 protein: CASSFGKGGGEDTQYF

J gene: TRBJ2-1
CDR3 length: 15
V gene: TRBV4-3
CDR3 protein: CASSPGLAGLNEQFF

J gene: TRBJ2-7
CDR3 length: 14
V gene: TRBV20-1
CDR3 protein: CSAARTSGRTEQYF

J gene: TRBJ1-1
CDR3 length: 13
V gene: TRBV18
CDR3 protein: CASTSDPNTEAFF

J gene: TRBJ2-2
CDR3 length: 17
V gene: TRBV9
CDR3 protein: CASSVWDSQGGTGELFF

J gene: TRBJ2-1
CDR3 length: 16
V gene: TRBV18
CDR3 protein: CASSPFGDRAYNEQFF

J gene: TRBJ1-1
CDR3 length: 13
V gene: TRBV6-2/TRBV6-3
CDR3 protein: CASSYVLNTEAFF

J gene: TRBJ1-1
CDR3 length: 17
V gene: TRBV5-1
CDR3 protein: CASSFTGGFGAITEAFF

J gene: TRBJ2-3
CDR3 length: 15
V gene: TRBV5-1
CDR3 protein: CASSLRVGRTDTQYF

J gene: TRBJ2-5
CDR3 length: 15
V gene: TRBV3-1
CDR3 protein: CASSLGTVLQETQYF

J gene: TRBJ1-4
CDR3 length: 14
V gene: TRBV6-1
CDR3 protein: CASRTQPTNEKLFF

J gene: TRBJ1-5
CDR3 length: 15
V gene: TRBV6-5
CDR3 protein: CASSYSGPGHQPQHF

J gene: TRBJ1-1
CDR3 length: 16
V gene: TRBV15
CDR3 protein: CATSRDLEFMNTEAFF

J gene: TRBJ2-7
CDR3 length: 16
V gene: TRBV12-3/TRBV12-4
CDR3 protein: CASSQIDRTGRGEQYF

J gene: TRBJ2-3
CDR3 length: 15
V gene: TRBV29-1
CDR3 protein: CSAGTSGRPPDTQYF

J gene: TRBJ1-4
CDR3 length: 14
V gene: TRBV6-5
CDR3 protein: CASSYSDRGEKLFF

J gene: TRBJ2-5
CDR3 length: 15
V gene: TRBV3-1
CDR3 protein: CASSAEISGAETQYF

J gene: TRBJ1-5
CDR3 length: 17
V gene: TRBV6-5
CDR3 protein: CASSYPRTGVRDQPQHF

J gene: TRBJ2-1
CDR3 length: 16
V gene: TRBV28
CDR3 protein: CASSYTPGQGANEQFF

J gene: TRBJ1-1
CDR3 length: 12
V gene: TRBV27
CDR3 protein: CASGYPGAEAFF

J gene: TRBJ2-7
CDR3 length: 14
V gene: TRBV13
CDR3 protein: CASSSGTGAYEQYF

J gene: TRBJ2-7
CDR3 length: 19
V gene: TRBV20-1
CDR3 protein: CSASTKGGLAGGVGYEQYF

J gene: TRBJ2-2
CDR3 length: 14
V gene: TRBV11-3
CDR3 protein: CASSLFQGTGELFF

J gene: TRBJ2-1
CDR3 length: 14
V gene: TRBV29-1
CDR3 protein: CSVVGLAADNEQFF

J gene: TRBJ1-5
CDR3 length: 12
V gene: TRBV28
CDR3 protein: CASSLTDQPQHF

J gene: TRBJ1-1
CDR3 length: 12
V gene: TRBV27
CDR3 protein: CASSLLGSEASF

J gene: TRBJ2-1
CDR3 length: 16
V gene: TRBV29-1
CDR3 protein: CSVHASGMTSYNEQFF

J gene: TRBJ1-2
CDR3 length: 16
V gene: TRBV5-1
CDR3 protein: CASSSAGSPGNYGYTF

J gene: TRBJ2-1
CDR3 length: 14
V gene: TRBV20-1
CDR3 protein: CSAERSGLYNEQFF

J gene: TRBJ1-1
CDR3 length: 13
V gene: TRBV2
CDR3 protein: CATMDRVNAEAFF

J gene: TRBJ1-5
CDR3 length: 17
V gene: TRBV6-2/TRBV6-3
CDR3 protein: CASSRGQGLGVNQPQHF

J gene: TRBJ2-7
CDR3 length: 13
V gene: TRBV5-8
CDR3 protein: CASSPARAYEQYF

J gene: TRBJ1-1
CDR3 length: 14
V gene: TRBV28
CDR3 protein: CASSATGVHTEAFF

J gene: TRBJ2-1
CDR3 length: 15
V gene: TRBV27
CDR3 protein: CASSPAISGGSEQFF

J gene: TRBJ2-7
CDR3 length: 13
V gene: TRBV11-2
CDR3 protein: CASSLDRGDMQYF

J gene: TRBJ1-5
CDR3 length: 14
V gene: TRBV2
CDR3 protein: CASSEVQINQPQHF

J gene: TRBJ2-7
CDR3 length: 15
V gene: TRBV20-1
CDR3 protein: CSARDSLAVNYEQYF

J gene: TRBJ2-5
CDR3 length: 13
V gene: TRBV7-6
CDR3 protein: CASSIDRGGTQYF

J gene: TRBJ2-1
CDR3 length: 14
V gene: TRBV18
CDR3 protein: CASSAGTSPNEQFF